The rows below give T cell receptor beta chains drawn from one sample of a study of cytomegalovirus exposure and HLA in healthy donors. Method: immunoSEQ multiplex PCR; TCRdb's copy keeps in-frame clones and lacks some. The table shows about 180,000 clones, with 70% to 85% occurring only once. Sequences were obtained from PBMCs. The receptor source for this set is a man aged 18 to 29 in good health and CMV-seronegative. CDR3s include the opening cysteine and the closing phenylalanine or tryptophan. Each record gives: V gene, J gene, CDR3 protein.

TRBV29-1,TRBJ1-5,CSVGGTDSSNQPQHF
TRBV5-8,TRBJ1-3,CASSLASEGAGNTIYF
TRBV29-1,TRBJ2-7,CSVVQGYEQYF
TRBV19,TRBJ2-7,CASSLPGLATYEQYF
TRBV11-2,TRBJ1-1,CASSPRTAEKTEAFF
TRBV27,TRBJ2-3,CASSLITSGDTDTQYF
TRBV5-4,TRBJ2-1,CASSSLEQRAYNEQFF
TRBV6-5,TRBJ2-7,CASSYGGGVAYEQYF
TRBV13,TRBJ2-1,CASSPARDVNEQFF
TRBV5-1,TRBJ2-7,CASSHSGRKGGEQYF
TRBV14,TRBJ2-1,CASSQDAGDTYNEQFF
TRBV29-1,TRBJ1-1,CSARTGGFFSEAFF
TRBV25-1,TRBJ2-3,CASSELTGTPDTQYF
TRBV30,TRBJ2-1,CAWSPGRGGNEQFF
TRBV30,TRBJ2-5,CAWSVFEETQYF
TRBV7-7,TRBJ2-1,CASSLATAAYNEQFF
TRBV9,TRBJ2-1,CASSVGGLESHEQFF
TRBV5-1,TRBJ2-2,CASSFGTGGIGGELFF
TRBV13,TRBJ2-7,CASSLGGRVPYEQYF
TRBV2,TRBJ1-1,CASLRTGPNTEAFF
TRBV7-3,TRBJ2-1,CASSPQGGTSSYNEQFF
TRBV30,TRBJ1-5,CAWSVEGSQPQHF
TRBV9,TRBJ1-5,CASSVDGMDQPQHF
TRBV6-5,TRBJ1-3,CASSYRGAIYF
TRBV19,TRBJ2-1,CASSPLAGGFNEQFF
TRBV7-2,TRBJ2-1,CASSLAAGGVRPYNEQFF
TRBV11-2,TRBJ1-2,CASSLDGRVSYGYTF
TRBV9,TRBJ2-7,CASSATSGSYEQYF
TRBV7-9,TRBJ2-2,CSSSLTQLESVTGELFF
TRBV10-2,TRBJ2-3,CASSTGLAGADTQYF
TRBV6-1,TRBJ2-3,CASRLQGITDTQYF
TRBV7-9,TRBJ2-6,CASSLGRAIRSGANVLTF
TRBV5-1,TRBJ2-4,CASSFDRGGLDIQYF
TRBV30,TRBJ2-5,CAFRESQETQYF
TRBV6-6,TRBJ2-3,CASSGTSLYF
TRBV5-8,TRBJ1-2,CASRGTVPNYGYTF
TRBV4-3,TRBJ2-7,CASSQERGSGYEQYF
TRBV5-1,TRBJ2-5,CASSLELAEETQYF
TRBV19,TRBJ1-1,CASSPSSLNTEAFF
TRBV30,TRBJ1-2,CASYRGGGYTF
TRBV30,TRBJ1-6,CAWSEMQGDSPLHF
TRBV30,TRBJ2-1,CACHGSGSLREQFF
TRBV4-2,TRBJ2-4,CASSQVSGGPAKNIQYF
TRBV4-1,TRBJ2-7,CASSQEEQGPYEQYF
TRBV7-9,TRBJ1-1,CASSPRDRGRNTEAFF
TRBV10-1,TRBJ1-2,CASSETGLDGYTF
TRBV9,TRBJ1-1,CASSVAPRTGRDTEAFF
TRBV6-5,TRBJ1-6,CASSLEGVSPLHF
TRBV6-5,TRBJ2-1,CASSSPSGRAVNEQFF
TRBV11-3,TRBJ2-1,CASSLGTSDYNEQFF
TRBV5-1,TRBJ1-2,CASSLSGGYTF
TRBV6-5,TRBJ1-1,CASSYLGARTEAFF
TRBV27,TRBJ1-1,CASGPQGWTEAFF
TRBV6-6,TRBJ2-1,CATGDRVNEQFF
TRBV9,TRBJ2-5,CASSVGGTSGGQETQYF